The next 30 T cell receptor beta chains were all read from a single sample in a study of post-analysis software for immune sequencing data. Regarding the study as a whole: Five or six TRBV segments were significantly more frequent in patients than in controls. TRBV5-6, TRBV5-1 and TRBV20-1 were among these segments.

Their antigens are not known. The TCR beta cDNA libraries contained unique molecular identifiers. In TCRdb, the PCR reads were re-called with MiXCR into one record per CDR3 protein. Seen here are about 500,000 distinct CDR3 sequences, roughly 45% observed once, and the top ten hold about 12%. The specimen sequenced was blood. These receptors were taken from a girl aged 10-17 years with multiple sclerosis.

In this sample, this clonotype turned up a few times. V usage is TRBV7-9 and J usage is TRBJ2-7, with 9 bases aligning to TRBD1. Germline V gene lookup returns CDR1 SEHNR and CDR2 FQNEAQ (reference sequence). The J segment lost 5 bases and the V segment lost 5 bases, leaving 16 bases of the junction unmatched. This CDR3 has 17 residues. CDR3 residues: CASSPSIGTGLTDEQYF. The CDR3 bases are TGTGCCAGCAGCCCAAGTATTGGGACAGGGTTGACAGACGAGCAGTACTTC.

The chain carries TRBV28 and TRBJ2-3; D call uncertain. The ends were cut back, 5 bases at V and 4 bases at J, with 10 bases in the middle. In germline, CDR1 is MDHEN, CDR2 SYDVKM. CDR3 length: 13 amino acids. The CDR3 here is CASSGDYPDTQYF. CDR3 in DNA: TGTGCCAGCAGTGGTGATTACCCAGATACGCAGTATTTT.

In regard to this clonotype: The junction and the germline gene differ at one end; a read error may be behind it. The chain joins TRBV29-1 to TRBJ2-6, with 9 bases lining up with TRBD1. The CDR3 is made up of 16 amino acids. Germline-derived CDR1 and CDR2 are SQVTM and ANQGSEA. DNA for the CDR3: TGCGGCGTTGCCGGGACAGGGCACTCTGGGGCCAACGTCCTGACTTTC. Its protein product is CGVAGTGHSGANVLTF.

In its sample, this clonotype was seen a few times. This sequence joins TRBV6-6 and TRBJ2-5; D might be TRBD1 or TRBD2, each matching 5 bases. The V end was cut by 2 bases, the J end by 2 bases, with 18 bases between. This CDR3 is built from 17 residues. CDR1 MNHNY and CDR2 SVGAGI come from the germline V gene (reference sequence). CDR3: CASSYRGDGGTQETQYF. Here the CDR3 DNA reads TGTGCCAGCAGTTACAGGGGCGATGGGGGAACTCAAGAGACCCAGTACTTC.

In its sample, this clonotype was seen a few times. The chain combines TRBV18 with TRBJ1-1; D unresolved. Trimming pared 3 bases from V and 3 bases from J, leaving 11 bases between. The germline V gene encodes CDR1 KGHSH and CDR2 LQKENI. CDR3 length: 14 amino acids. The CDR3 here is CASSPIRADTEAFF. The CDR3 nucleotides are TGTGCCAGCTCACCCATCCGGGCAGACACTGAAGCTTTCTTT.

The chain couples TRBV29-1 to TRBJ2-7, with D hard to call. This CDR3 comprises 13 residues. Trimming shortened V by 1 base and J by 0 bases, and 7 bases separated the two germline ends. CDR1 and CDR2 (germline): SQVTM, ANQGSEA. CDR3 in amino acids: CSVEVPGSYEQYF. The DNA of the CDR3 is TGCAGCGTTGAAGTGCCGGGCTCCTACGAGCAGTACTTC.

The sample holds a few counts of this clonotype. In nucleotides, the CDR3 is TGTGCCAGCAGCTTAGGGACCTGGACAGGGGCCTACGAGCAGTACTTC. It is translated as CASSLGTWTGAYEQYF. The chain joins TRBV7-9 to TRBJ2-7; 9 bases align to TRBD1. The V segment lost 1 base and the J segment 2 bases; nucleotides outside the gene matches: 6. Germline V gives CDR1 SEHNR, CDR2 FQNEAQ (reference sequence). The CDR3 contains 16 residues.

This clonotype has at least ten counts. DNA of the CDR3: TGCAGCGCCGGGACAGTTGACTACGAGCAGTACTTC. Amino acid sequence: CSAGTVDYEQYF. This chain connects TRBV29-1 to TRBJ2-7; TRBD1 aligns across 7 bases. Germline V lookup: CDR1 SQVTM, CDR2 ANQGSEA. Trimming at V came to 7 bases and at J to 3 bases, leaving 6 bases not matched to a gene. The CDR3 extends over 12 amino acids.

This clonotype was seen only a few times. The chain has TRBV4-3 and TRBJ2-3, with TRBD2 as a possible D gene (6 bases). The germline V gene encodes CDR1 LGHNA and CDR2 YSLEER. Between the trimmed V and J ends, which lost 0 bases and 8 bases, there was a span of 6 bases. The CDR3 consists of 12 residues. The CDR3 DNA follows: TGCGCCAGCAGCCAAGAGCGGGGTACGCAGTATTTT. It encodes CASSQERGTQYF.

The V call is TRBV20-1, the J call TRBJ2-7; D unresolved. The CDR3 loop spans 12 amino acids. The germline V and J ends were trimmed by 1 base and 1 base, with 5 bases remaining between them. Germline values: CDR1 DFQATT, CDR2 SNEGSKA (reference sequence). The CDR3 protein is CSARVISYEQYF. The CDR3 coding sequence is TGCAGTGCTAGAGTAATTTCCTACGAGCAGTACTTC.

The chain recombines TRBV29-1 with TRBJ1-1; D is uncertain. The CDR3 spans 14 residues. Per germline, CDR1 SQVTM and CDR2 ANQGSEA. V gave up 2 bases and J gave up 5 bases, with 15 bases separating them. CDR3 region: CSVESSGTGTEAFF. As DNA, the CDR3 is TGCAGCGTTGAAAGTTCGGGAACGGGGACTGAAGCTTTCTTT.

The chain couples TRBV20-1 to TRBJ2-1; D tentatively reads TRBD1 or TRBD2 (5 bases each). The CDR3 runs 13 residues. The germline V and J ends were trimmed by 7 bases and 7 bases, with 17 bases remaining between them. Germline loops: CDR1 DFQATT, CDR2 SNEGSKA (reference sequence). The CDR3 DNA is TGCAGTGTTTCAGGGACGGTTTTTAATGAGCAGTTCTTC. It yields the protein CSVSGTVFNEQFF.

CDR3 nucleotides: TGCGCCAGCAGTGAGCCACTAGCGGGACCGATCCATGAGCAGTTCTTC. Protein product: CASSEPLAGPIHEQFF. The chain combines TRBV10-2 with TRBJ2-1, with 10 nucleotides matching TRBD2. Germline lookup yields CDR1 WSHSY and CDR2 SAAADI. CDR3 length: 16 amino acids. Trimming at V came to 2 bases and at J to 8 bases, leaving 9 bases not matched to a gene.

The rearrangement links TRBV7-2 to TRBJ2-5, with 7 bases fitting TRBD1. The CDR3 length is 16 residues. Germline loops: CDR1 SGHTA, CDR2 FQGNSA. The junction had 13 bases not matched to a gene; V was cut back by 2 bases and J by 7 bases. CDR3 in amino acids: CASSLYGTEGRVTQYF. CDR3 nucleotides: TGTGCCAGCAGCTTATATGGGACAGAGGGGCGGGTGACCCAGTACTTC.

There are a few counts of this clonotype. J is TRBJ2-5 and V is TRBV7-6, with 8 bases aligning to TRBD1. The V gene end was trimmed by 3 bases and the J gene end by 3 bases; junction bases not matched to a gene: 3. CDR3 length: 14 residues. Germline V gene lookup returns CDR1 SGHVS and CDR2 FNYEAQ. The CDR3 sequence: CASSLDRVEETQYF. For the CDR3, the DNA is TGTGCCAGCAGCTTGGACAGGGTTGAAGAGACCCAGTACTTC.

The genes are TRBV10-3 and TRBJ2-3; 9 bases align to TRBD2. Per germline, CDR1 ENHRY and CDR2 SYGVKD. V was pared by 0 bases and J by 1 base, with 2 bases of the junction left unmatched. The CDR3 totals 16 residues. CDR3 residues: CAISESRTSGTDTQYF. DNA for the CDR3: TGTGCCATCAGTGAGTCCCGGACTAGCGGCACAGATACGCAGTATTTT.

This clonotype showed up many times. The chain joins TRBV27 to TRBJ2-7; 8 bases are shared with TRBD2. Germline V gene sequence: CDR1 MNHEY, CDR2 SMNVEV (reference sequence). This CDR3 region has 17 residues. V shed 5 bases, J shed 4 bases, and the junction held 16 bases outside the gene matches. Here the CDR3 DNA reads TGTGCCAGCAGTACCCGCCTTTGGGTAGCGGGGCGGTACGAGCAGTACTTC. It encodes CASSTRLWVAGRYEQYF.

This clonotype was counted a single time. The chain couples TRBV4-3 to TRBJ2-7, with D possibly matching TRBD2 (5 bases). The CDR3 runs 15 residues. Germline CDR1 and CDR2: LGHNA and YSLEER. V lost 1 base to trimming and J lost 2 bases, with 12 bases between them. DNA for the CDR3: TGCGCCAGCAGCCAAGGTATGGCGAGGGCCTACGAGCAGTACTTC. This codes for CASSQGMARAYEQYF.

This clonotype was seen more than once but under ten times. This chain joins TRBV10-3 and TRBJ2-7, with 13 nucleotides matching TRBD2. V was clipped by 7 bases and J by 2 bases; unmatched bases: 5. The CDR3 loop spans 15 amino acids. Germline loops: CDR1 ENHRY, CDR2 SYGVKD. The CDR3 reads CAITPGLAGPYEQYF. CDR3 nucleotide sequence: TGTGCCATCACCCCGGGACTAGCGGGACCCTACGAGCAGTACTTC.

The V call is TRBV5-1, the J call TRBJ2-5; 8 nucleotides agree with TRBD1. This CDR3 has 16 amino acids. The trim removed 0 bases at V and 5 bases at J, leaving 9 bases unmatched. Germline V lookup: CDR1 SGHRS, CDR2 YFSETQ. The CDR3 reads CASSLAGQGSRETQYF. The CDR3 DNA is TGCGCCAGCAGCTTGGCCGGACAGGGATCCCGGGAGACCCAGTACTTC.

This clonotype occurred a few times. V and J are TRBV9 and TRBJ2-1; D tentatively fits TRBD1 or TRBD2 (5 bases each). Trimming shortened V by 4 bases and J by 9 bases, and 20 bases separated the two germline ends. The CDR3 has 15 amino acids. CDR1 and CDR2 from the germline V gene are SGDLS and YYNGEE. Written as DNA, the CDR3 is TGTGCCAGCAGCTCACGGACGGGGCCGACTGGTGAGCAGTTCTTC. It encodes CASSSRTGPTGEQFF.

The chain carries TRBV5-6 and TRBJ2-2; TRBD2 matches at 10 bases. This CDR3 comprises 17 residues. V shed 0 bases and J 2 bases; nucleotides not matched to a gene: 4. In germline, CDR1 is SGHDT, CDR2 YYEEEE. CDR3 region: CASSLAWTSGNTGELFF. As DNA, the CDR3 is TGTGCCAGCAGCTTGGCCTGGACTAGCGGAAACACCGGGGAGCTGTTTTTT. Based on the CDR3 plus reference TRBV5-6 and TRBJ2-2, the full variable domain is DAGVTQSPTHLIKTRGQQVTLRCSPKSGHDTVSWYQQALGQGPQFIFQYYEEEERQRGNFPDRFSGHQFPNYSSELNVNALLLGDSALYLCASSLAWTSGNTGELFFGEGSRLTVL.

This chain uses TRBV9 with TRBJ2-1; 10 bases line up with TRBD1. This CDR3 spans 16 amino acids. Unmatched junction bases numbered 5, after V lost 4 bases and J lost 1 base. Germline lookup yields CDR1 SGDLS and CDR2 YYNGEE. The CDR3 reads CASSITDRGSYNEQFF. As DNA, the CDR3 is TGTGCCAGCAGCATAACGGACAGGGGGTCCTACAATGAGCAGTTCTTC.

The genes are TRBV29-1 and TRBJ1-1; no clear D. CDR3 length: 12 residues. Per germline, CDR1 SQVTM and CDR2 ANQGSEA. V dropped 7 bases and J dropped 0 bases, with 9 bases sitting between them. The CDR3 region is CSADRMNTEAFF. The CDR3 DNA is TGCAGCGCGGACCGGATGAACACTGAAGCTTTCTTT. The full variable domain, rest sourced from reference TRBV29-1 and TRBJ1-1, is SAVISQKPSRDICQRGTSLTIQCQVDSQVTMMFWYRQQPGQSLTLIATANQGSEATYESGFVIDKFPISRPNLTFSTLTVSNMSPEDSSIYLCSADRMNTEAFFGQGTRLTVV.

This clonotype was seen only once. This chain connects TRBV9 to TRBJ2-1; 11 bases are shared with TRBD2. The CDR3 extends over 15 amino acids. The V gene end was trimmed by 4 bases and the J gene end by 14 bases; junction bases not matched to a gene: 14. CDR1 is SGDLS and CDR2 is YYNGEE in the germline V gene. The CDR3 DNA sequence: TGTGCCAGCAGCCCGCGGGAACTAGCGGGAGAACGGAAGTTCTTC. Translated, it gives CASSPRELAGERKFF.

The chain couples TRBV29-1 to TRBJ2-5, with D perhaps assigned TRBD1 or TRBD2 (5 bases each). In germline, CDR1 is SQVTM, CDR2 ANQGSEA. The length of the CDR3 is 12 residues. V was trimmed by 3 bases and J by 5 bases, leaving 10 bases between them. CDR3 in DNA: TGCAGCGTTGATTCCGAGGGGGAGACCCAGTACTTC. This codes for CSVDSEGETQYF.

In its sample, this clonotype was seen a few times. The V call is TRBV5-1, the J call TRBJ2-1, with 7 nucleotides matching TRBD1. Germline CDR1 is SGHRS and CDR2 is YFSETQ. The CDR3 sequence is 17 residues long. After removal of 6 bases from V and 1 base from J, the junction contained 13 bases not matched to a gene. CDR3 nucleotides: TGCGCCAGCACGTCTCGAGGAAGGGGGCTTTCCTACAATGAGCAGTTCTTC. This gives the protein CASTSRGRGLSYNEQFF.

This sequence joins TRBV7-2 and TRBJ2-5; a weak D match, TRBD1 (5 bases). The CDR3 runs to 13 residues. Germline loops: CDR1 SGHTA, CDR2 FQGNSA. V was cut by 5 bases and J by 3 bases, with 10 bases left in between. The CDR3 DNA reads TGTGCCAGCAGCCAAAGACAGAAAGAGACCCAGTACTTC. It encodes CASSQRQKETQYF.

The V and J genes are TRBV6-1 and TRBJ2-1; 13 bases line up with TRBD2. This CDR3 comprises 16 residues. Looked up from germline, CDR1 is MNHNS and CDR2 is SASEGT. V shed 4 bases, J shed 6 bases, and the junction held 6 bases outside the gene matches. In DNA form, the CDR3 reads TGTGCCAGCAGTGCGCAGGGACTAGCGGGAATCAATGAGCAGTTCTTC. It encodes CASSAQGLAGINEQFF.

In DNA form, the CDR3 reads TGTGCCAGCAGCTTGGTCGGGGGGGGATTCAATTCACCCCTCCACTTT. It specifies CASSLVGGGFNSPLHF. The V gene is TRBV5-6, the J gene TRBJ1-6; D might be TRBD1 (5 bases). V gave up 0 bases and J gave up 7 bases, with 14 bases separating them. The CDR3 consists of 16 residues. Germline V gene data show CDR1 as SGHDT and CDR2 as YYEEEE.